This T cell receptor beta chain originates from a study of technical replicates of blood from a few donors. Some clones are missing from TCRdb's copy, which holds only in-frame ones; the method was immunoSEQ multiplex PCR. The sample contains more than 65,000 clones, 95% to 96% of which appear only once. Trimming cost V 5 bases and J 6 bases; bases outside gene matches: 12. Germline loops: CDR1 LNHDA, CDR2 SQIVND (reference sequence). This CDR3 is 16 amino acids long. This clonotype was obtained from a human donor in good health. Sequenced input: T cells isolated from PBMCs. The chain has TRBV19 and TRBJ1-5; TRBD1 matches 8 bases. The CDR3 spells CASSLLGQGSGQPQHF. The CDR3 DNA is TGTGCCAGTAGTCTCCTCGGACAGGGCTCTGGTCAGCCCCAGCATTTT.